One sample yielded the 31 T cell receptor beta chains listed below, sequenced in a study of T cells after yellow fever vaccination. TCRdb passed the 5' RACE reads through MiXCR, listing each CDR3 protein once. Among more than 110,000 distinct CDR3 sequences listed, 5% to 8% were seen once. The sample was CD4+ T cells sorted from PBMCs, taken 10 days after the yellow fever booster vaccination. Receptors were obtained from a man aged 25-40 years who received the YFV17D yellow fever vaccine.

The rearrangement joins TRBV20-1 to TRBJ2-3; 7 positions match TRBD2. The germline V gene has CDR1 DFQATT and CDR2 SNEGSKA (reference sequence). V trimming: 2 bases; J trimming: 6 bases; junction bases outside the gene matches: 5. There are 13 residues in the CDR3. The CDR3 nucleotides read TGCAGTGCTAGAACGCGGGAGACGGATACGCAGTATTTT. It translates to CSARTRETDTQYF.

The table lists this clonotype with a few counts. The V call is TRBV6-2 or TRBV6-3, the J call TRBJ1-2; no reliable D call. CDR1 is MNHEY, CDR2 SVGEGT, per germline. The V gene lost 7 bases and the J gene lost 8 bases, with 14 bases spanning the gap. The CDR3 sequence is 12 residues long. The CDR3 reads CASNWQEAGYTF. The CDR3 bases are TGTGCCAGCAACTGGCAGGAGGCGGGCTACACCTTC.

This clonotype was counted ten times or more. For the CDR3, the DNA is TGTGCCAGCAGTTTACCGGGAGGGCCTGGAGAGACCCAGTACTTC. This encodes CASSLPGGPGETQYF. The V and J genes are TRBV28 and TRBJ2-5; 8 bases line up with TRBD2. The length of the CDR3 is 15 residues. CDR1 and CDR2 from the germline V gene are MDHEN and SYDVKM. Unmatched junction bases numbered 6, after V lost 2 bases and J lost 4 bases.

This clonotype was detected ten times or more. The chain links TRBV5-1 to TRBJ2-7; perhaps TRBD2 as D (5 bases). The CDR3 is made up of 12 amino acids. V was pared by 4 bases and J by 5 bases, with 10 bases between. Per the germline V gene, CDR1 is SGHRS and CDR2 is YFSETQ. DNA for the CDR3: TGCGCCAGCAGCCGACTACCCCACGAGCAGTACTTC. Protein product: CASSRLPHEQYF. The variable domain in full, completed from reference TRBV5-1 and TRBJ2-7, reads KAGVTQTPRYLIKTRGQQVTLSCSPISGHRSVSWYQQTPGQGLQFLFEYFSETQRNKGNFPGRFSGRQFSNSRSEMNVSTLELGDSALYLCASSRLPHEQYFGPGTRLTVT.

On this clonotype itself: With a much larger clone just one base away, this may be a read error. The V gene is TRBV20-1, the J gene TRBJ2-5, with a tentative D call TRBD1 (5 bases). Looked up from germline, CDR1 is DFQATT and CDR2 is SNEGSKA (reference sequence). The CDR3 has 14 residues. Trimming took 3 bases from V and 4 from J, leaving 15 bases between them. CDR3 sequence reads: CSASDPGWGETQYF. The CDR3 DNA is TGCAGTGCTAGCGATCCAGGGTGGGGAGAGACCCAGTACTTC.

The rearrangement uses TRBV29-1 and TRBJ1-5; no clear D gene. This CDR3 is built from 13 residues. The V end lost 4 bases, the J end lost 2 bases, and 9 bases lay between the germline ends. Looked up from germline, CDR1 is SQVTM and CDR2 is ANQGSEA. The CDR3 loop is CSVVESGNQPQHF. DNA of the CDR3: TGCAGCGTTGTGGAGTCGGGCAATCAGCCCCAGCATTTT. The whole variable domain, filled in from reference TRBV29-1 and TRBJ1-5, reads SAVISQKPSRDICQRGTSLTIQCQVDSQVTMMFWYRQQPGQSLTLIATANQGSEATYESGFVIDKFPISRPNLTFSTLTVSNMSPEDSSIYLCSVVESGNQPQHFGDGTRLSIL.

This clonotype was found a few times. Here the CDR3 reads CSARGITGTGWNSPLHF. DNA of the CDR3: TGCAGTGCTAGAGGTATAACCGGGACAGGGTGGAATTCACCCCTCCACTTT. V gene TRBV20-1 combines with J gene TRBJ1-6; 9 bases are a match to TRBD1. With V trimmed by 1 base and J by 7 bases, 11 bases remained unmatched. Germline lookup yields CDR1 DFQATT and CDR2 SNEGSKA (reference sequence). The CDR3 runs to 17 residues.

This clonotype has ten or more counts. The CDR3 DNA follows: TGTGCCAGCAGCTTTGAACTTCGGGACTCTGATACGCAGTATTTT. It specifies CASSFELRDSDTQYF. V and J are TRBV7-8 and TRBJ2-3, with TRBD2 as a possible D gene (6 bases). V was clipped by 3 bases and J by 6 bases, with 16 bases between them. The CDR3 totals 15 residues. Germline V gene data show CDR1 as SGHVS and CDR2 as FQNEAQ.

This clonotype was recorded many times. The gene calls are TRBV9 and TRBJ1-1; D ambiguous. Germline lookup yields CDR1 SGDLS and CDR2 YYNGEE. The CDR3 runs to 13 residues. V lost 7 bases and J lost 3, with 13 bases in between. The CDR3 loop reads CASGSAPDTEAFF. The CDR3 DNA sequence: TGTGCCAGCGGTTCGGCGCCAGACACTGAAGCTTTCTTT. Based on the CDR3 plus reference TRBV9 and TRBJ1-1, the full variable domain is DSGVTQTPKHLITATGQRVTLRCSPRSGDLSVYWYQQSLDQGLQFLIQYYNGEERAKGNILERFSAQQFPDLHSELNLSSLELGDSALYFCASGSAPDTEAFFGQGTRLTVV.

The CDR3 loop reads CASSVDGDNEQFF. The CDR3 region has the DNA TGCGCCAGCAGCGTGGACGGTGACAATGAGCAGTTCTTC. The chain recombines TRBV5-1 with TRBJ2-1, with D unclear. V shed 4 bases and J shed 5 bases, with 10 bases lying between them. The CDR3 sequence is 13 residues long. Looked up from germline, CDR1 is SGHRS and CDR2 is YFSETQ.

This clonotype was observed at least ten times. V gene TRBV7-9 combines with J gene TRBJ1-2, with a possible D match to TRBD1 (6 bases). Germline V gene lookup returns CDR1 SEHNR and CDR2 FQNEAQ (reference sequence). The CDR3 has 13 amino acids. V was trimmed by 5 bases and J by 7 bases, leaving 14 bases between them. The CDR3 nucleotides are TGTGCCAGCAGCCCACAGGGCTCGACTGGCTACACCTTC. This codes for CASSPQGSTGYTF.

This rearrangement joins TRBV5-6 to TRBJ1-4, with D unclear. CDR1 and CDR2 from the germline V gene are SGHDT and YYEEEE. Deletions cut 1 base from V and 6 bases from J, with 4 bases between. This CDR3 has 12 amino acids. The CDR3 coding sequence is TGTGCCAGCAGCTTGATTGATGAAAAACTGTTTTTT. Protein: CASSLIDEKLFF.

This clonotype was counted many times. The chain uses TRBV12-3 or TRBV12-4 and TRBJ2-1; D possibly matches TRBD1 or TRBD2 (5 bases each). Trimming stripped 2 bases from V and 14 bases from J, with 16 bases between. This CDR3 spans 13 amino acids. The CDR3 DNA reads as TGTGCCAGCAGTTTAAAGGGGACCTCCCCTGAGTTCTTC. Residues: CASSLKGTSPEFF.

This clonotype was detected ten times or more. The chain links TRBV7-2 to TRBJ2-7, with a possible D match to TRBD2 (5 bases). The CDR3 loop spans 15 amino acids. Germline V gene lookup returns CDR1 SGHTA and CDR2 FQGNSA. Trimming shortened V by 4 bases and J by 3 bases, and 16 bases separated the two germline ends. CDR3 amino acids: CASSSYWLASYEQYF. As DNA, the CDR3 is TGTGCCAGCAGCTCCTATTGGCTAGCAAGCTACGAGCAGTACTTC.

This clonotype was observed a handful of times. CDR3 DNA: TGCGCCAGCAGCCAGGACAGCAAACAAGAGACCCAGTACTTC. Its translation is CASSQDSKQETQYF. The chain couples TRBV5-1 to TRBJ2-5, with D possibly being TRBD1 (6 bases). Germline assignment: CDR1 SGHRS and CDR2 YFSETQ. This CDR3 comprises 14 residues. Trimming stripped 4 bases from V and 2 bases from J, with 12 bases between.

The table lists this clonotype with many counts. The chain uses TRBV23-1 and TRBJ2-2, with TRBD2 matching over 8 bases. TRBV23-1 is given ORF status, its function remaining uncertain. The CDR3 is made up of 18 amino acids. The V gene end was trimmed by 0 bases and the J gene end by 0 bases; junction bases not matched to a gene: 6. The CDR3 coding sequence is TGCGCCAGCAGTCAATCAAATCGGGAGGGGGCGAACACCGGGGAGCTGTTTTTT. This codes for CASSQSNREGANTGELFF.

The V call is TRBV6-4, the J call TRBJ2-1, with D perhaps matching TRBD2 (5 bases). This CDR3 region has 14 residues. Deletions cut 4 bases from V and 5 bases from J, with 12 bases between. CDR1 and CDR2 (germline): MRHNA, SNTAGT. The CDR3 nucleotides are TGTGCCAGCAGTGTTGTCAGCGGCGACAATGAGCAGTTCTTC. It is translated as CASSVVSGDNEQFF.

This clonotype was seen at least ten times. The rearrangement joins TRBV9 to TRBJ2-7; a weak D match, TRBD1 (5 bases). The CDR3 runs to 12 residues. Per germline, CDR1 SGDLS and CDR2 YYNGEE. Deletions cut 2 bases from V and 6 bases from J, with 9 bases between. The CDR3: CASSVDRGEQYF. DNA of the CDR3: TGTGCCAGCAGCGTCGACAGAGGCGAGCAGTACTTC.

This clonotype occurred a few times. V gene TRBV7-9 combines with J gene TRBJ2-7; 11 bases fit TRBD1. Germline CDR1 and CDR2: SEHNR and FQNEAQ (reference sequence). This CDR3 spans 13 amino acids. V lost 4 bases and J lost 6; bases outside the gene matches: 2. CDR3 nucleotides: TGTGCCAGCAGCTCCGGGACAGGGGGCGAGCAGTACTTC. The encoded protein is CASSSGTGGEQYF.

This clonotype appeared a few times. This chain uses TRBV7-9 with TRBJ2-7; 10 bases match TRBD2. Germline V gene data show CDR1 as SEHNR and CDR2 as FQNEAQ (reference sequence). This CDR3 comprises 15 residues. V shed 3 bases, J shed 5 bases, and the junction held 7 bases outside the gene matches. The CDR3, as DNA: TGTGCCAGCAGCTTTGTGGAGCGGGAGGGCGACGAGCAGTACTTC. It encodes CASSFVEREGDEQYF. The whole variable domain, filled in from reference TRBV7-9 and TRBJ2-7, reads DTGVSQNPRHKITKRGQNVTFRCDPISEHNRLYWYRQTLGQGPEFLTYFQNEAQLEKSRLLSDRFSAERPKGSFSTLEIQRTEQGDSAMYLCASSFVEREGDEQYFGPGTRLTVT.

In this sample, this clonotype turned up a few times. This chain joins TRBV18 and TRBJ1-5; D is unclear. This CDR3 spans 12 amino acids. The V and J ends lost 5 bases and 7 bases respectively, with 9 bases between them. In germline, CDR1 is KGHSH, CDR2 LQKENI. This chain's CDR3 is CASSERGQPQHF. The CDR3 DNA reads as TGTGCCAGCTCAGAAAGAGGACAGCCCCAGCATTTT.

This clonotype came up a few times. The chain uses TRBV5-4 and TRBJ2-7, with 7 bases fitting TRBD1. V dropped 5 bases and J dropped 2; count of bases not matched to a gene: 13. Germline V gives CDR1 SGHNT, CDR2 YYREEE (reference sequence). The CDR3 is 16 amino acids. CDR3 loop: CASRGDIGTATYEQYF. CDR3 DNA sequence: TGTGCCAGCAGGGGTGATATAGGGACAGCTACCTACGAGCAGTACTTC.

This clonotype was seen ten or more times. V is TRBV12-3 or TRBV12-4 and J is TRBJ2-5; 7 bases map to TRBD2. The CDR3 has 12 residues. V shed 8 bases and J 5 bases; nucleotides not matched to a gene: 5. The CDR3 loop reads CASRTSFETQYF. The DNA of the CDR3 is TGTGCCAGCCGGACTAGTTTCGAGACCCAGTACTTC.

This sequence joins TRBV5-1 and TRBJ2-6; D possibly corresponds to TRBD1 (5 bases). The CDR3 is made up of 15 amino acids. Germline V CDR1 and CDR2: SGHRS, YFSETQ. The V and J ends lost 2 bases and 4 bases respectively, with 10 bases between them. The CDR3 coding sequence is TGCGCCAGCAGCTTCCAGGGTGCGGGGGCCAACGTCCTGACTTTC. Its protein product is CASSFQGAGANVLTF. Supplemented by reference TRBV5-1 and TRBJ2-6, the full variable domain reads KAGVTQTPRYLIKTRGQQVTLSCSPISGHRSVSWYQQTPGQGLQFLFEYFSETQRNKGNFPGRFSGRQFSNSRSEMNVSTLELGDSALYLCASSFQGAGANVLTFGAGSRLTVL.

In its sample, this clonotype was seen many times. The gene calls are TRBV7-2 and TRBJ1-3; unclear D gene. V lost 2 bases, J lost 1 base, and 0 bases lay in between. The CDR3 consists of 12 residues. Germline CDR1 is SGHTA and CDR2 is FQGNSA. The CDR3 reads CASSLSGNTIYF. CDR3 in DNA: TGTGCCAGCAGCTTATCTGGAAACACCATATATTTT.

This clonotype showed up many times. This sequence joins TRBV5-1 and TRBJ2-1; the match to TRBD2 covers 7 bases. Trimming at V came to 0 bases and at J to 10 bases, leaving 10 bases not matched to a gene. Germline assignment: CDR1 SGHRS and CDR2 YFSETQ. The CDR3 runs 15 residues. In DNA form, the CDR3 reads TGCGCCAGCAGCTTGGACGGCGCATCTAGCGGAGAGCAGTTCTTC. Translation: CASSLDGASSGEQFF.

Ten or more counts support this clonotype. The chain recombines TRBV5-8 with TRBJ2-3, with 7 bases lining up with TRBD1. Germline CDR1 SGHTS, CDR2 YDEGEE. The CDR3 sequence is 14 residues long. V was clipped by 1 base and J by 6 bases; unmatched bases: 5. This CDR3 reads CASSLKGAGDTQYF. CDR3 DNA sequence: TGTGCCAGCAGCTTGAAGGGGGCAGGGGATACGCAGTATTTT.

This clonotype was seen repeatedly, ten times or more. This sequence joins TRBV6-1 and TRBJ1-5; D may be TRBD1 (6 bases). Germline-derived CDR1 and CDR2 are MNHNS and SASEGT. The germline V and J ends were trimmed by 6 bases and 2 bases, with 17 bases remaining between them. The CDR3 loop spans 16 amino acids. The CDR3 DNA reads as TGTGCCAGCAGCACAGAACCCAGGGGAGGCAATCAGCCCCAGCATTTT. Translating it yields CASSTEPRGGNQPQHF.

This clonotype was seen ten or more times. The rearrangement uses TRBV4-3 and TRBJ2-1; 8 bases align to TRBD2. Germline assignment: CDR1 LGHNA and CDR2 YSLEER. CDR3 length: 16 amino acids. Unmatched junction bases numbered 4, after V lost 0 bases and J lost 3 bases. CDR3 nucleotides: TGCGCCAGCAGCCAAGAATGGGGGACTAGCTACAATGAGCAGTTCTTC. It is translated as CASSQEWGTSYNEQFF.

The table lists this clonotype with many counts. The chain carries TRBV5-1 and TRBJ2-5; no firm D call. Between the trimmed V and J ends, which lost 4 bases and 5 bases, there was a span of 12 bases. The CDR3 contains 13 residues. Germline V lookup: CDR1 SGHRS, CDR2 YFSETQ. The CDR3 coding sequence is TGCGCCAGCAGCCGGCGTAGTGAGGAGACCCAGTACTTC. This sequence encodes CASSRRSEETQYF.

This clonotype was picked up many times. The chain combines TRBV10-3 with TRBJ2-5, with D possibly matching TRBD2 (6 bases). V was cut by 0 bases and J by 5 bases, with 10 bases left in between. Germline V CDR1 and CDR2: ENHRY, SYGVKD. The CDR3 runs to 14 residues. CDR3 loop: CAISESSAGETQYF. The CDR3 bases are TGTGCCATCAGTGAGTCGTCGGCGGGGGAGACCCAGTACTTC.